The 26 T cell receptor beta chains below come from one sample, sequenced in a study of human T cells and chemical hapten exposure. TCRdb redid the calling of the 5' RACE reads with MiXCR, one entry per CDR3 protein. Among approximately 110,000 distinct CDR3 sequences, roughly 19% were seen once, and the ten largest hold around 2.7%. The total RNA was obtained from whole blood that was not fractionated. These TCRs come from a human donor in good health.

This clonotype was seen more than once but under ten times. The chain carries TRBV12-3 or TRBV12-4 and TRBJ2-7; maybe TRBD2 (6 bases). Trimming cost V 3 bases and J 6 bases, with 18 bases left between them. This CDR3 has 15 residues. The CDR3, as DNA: TGTGCCAGCAGTTTTGTCGGGAGTCACATCCCCGAGCAGTACTTC. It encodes CASSFVGSHIPEQYF.

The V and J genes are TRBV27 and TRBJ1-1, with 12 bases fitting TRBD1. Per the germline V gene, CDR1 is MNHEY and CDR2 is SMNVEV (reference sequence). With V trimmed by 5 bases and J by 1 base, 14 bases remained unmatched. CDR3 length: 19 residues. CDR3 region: CASSLVPGTGGGRNTEAFF. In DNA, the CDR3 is TGTGCCAGCAGTCTTGTCCCCGGGACAGGGGGCGGGAGGAACACTGAAGCTTTCTTT.

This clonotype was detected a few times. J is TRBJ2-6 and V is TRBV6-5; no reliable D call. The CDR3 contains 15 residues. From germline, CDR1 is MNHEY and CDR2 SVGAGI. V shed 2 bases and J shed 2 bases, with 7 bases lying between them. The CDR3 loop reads CASSYASPGANVLTF. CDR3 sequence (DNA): TGTGCCAGCAGTTACGCTTCCCCTGGGGCCAACGTCCTGACTTTC.

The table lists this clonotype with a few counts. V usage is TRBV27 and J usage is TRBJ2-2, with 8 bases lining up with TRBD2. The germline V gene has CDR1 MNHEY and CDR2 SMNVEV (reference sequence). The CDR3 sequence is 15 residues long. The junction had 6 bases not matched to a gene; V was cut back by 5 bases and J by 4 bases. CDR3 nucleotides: TGTGCCAGCAGTCTAAGGACTAGCAGCACCGGGGAGCTGTTTTTT. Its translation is CASSLRTSSTGELFF.

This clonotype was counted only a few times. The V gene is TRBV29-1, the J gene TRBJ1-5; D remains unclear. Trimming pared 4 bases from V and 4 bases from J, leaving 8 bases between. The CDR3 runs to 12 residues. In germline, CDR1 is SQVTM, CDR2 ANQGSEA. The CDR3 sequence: CSVAGANQPQHF. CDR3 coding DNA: TGCAGCGTTGCTGGAGCGAATCAGCCCCAGCATTTT.

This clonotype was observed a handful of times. The CDR3 DNA follows: TGTGCCAGCAGCCCCCTTCCCCTAGCGAGGGGGGGGGGGAGGCAGTATTTT. This sequence encodes CASSPLPLARGGGRQYF. This chain connects TRBV11-2 to TRBJ2-3, with D perhaps matching TRBD2 (7 bases). Germline-derived CDR1 and CDR2 are SGHAT and FQNNGV. This CDR3 has 17 amino acids. Trimming took 5 bases from V and 11 from J, leaving 29 bases between them.

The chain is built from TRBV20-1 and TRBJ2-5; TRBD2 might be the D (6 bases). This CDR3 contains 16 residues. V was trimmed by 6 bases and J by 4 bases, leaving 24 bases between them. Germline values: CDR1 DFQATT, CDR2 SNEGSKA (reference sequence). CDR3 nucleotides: TGCAGTGCCATCGGCGGGCGGAGGGGATCACCAGAGACCCAGTACTTC. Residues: CSAIGGRRGSPETQYF.

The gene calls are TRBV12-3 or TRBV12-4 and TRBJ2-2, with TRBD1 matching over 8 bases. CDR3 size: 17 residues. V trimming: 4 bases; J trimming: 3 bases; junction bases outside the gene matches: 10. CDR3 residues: CASSSSPGQGDTGELFF. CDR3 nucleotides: TGTGCCAGCAGTTCATCTCCCGGACAGGGCGACACCGGGGAGCTGTTTTTT.

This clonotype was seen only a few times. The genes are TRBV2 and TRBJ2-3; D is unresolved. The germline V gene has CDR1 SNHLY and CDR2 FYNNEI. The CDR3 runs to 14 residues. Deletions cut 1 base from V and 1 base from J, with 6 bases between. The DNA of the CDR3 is TGTGCCAGCAGTGAAGAAAGGGGCACAGATACGCAGTATTTT. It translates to CASSEERGTDTQYF.

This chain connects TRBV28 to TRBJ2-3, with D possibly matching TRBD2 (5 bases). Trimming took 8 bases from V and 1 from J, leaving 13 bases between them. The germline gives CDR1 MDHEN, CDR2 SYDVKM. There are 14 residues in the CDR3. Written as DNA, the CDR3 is TGTGCCAGCTTTCTAGGAGCGGGCACAGATACGCAGTATTTT. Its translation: CASFLGAGTDTQYF.

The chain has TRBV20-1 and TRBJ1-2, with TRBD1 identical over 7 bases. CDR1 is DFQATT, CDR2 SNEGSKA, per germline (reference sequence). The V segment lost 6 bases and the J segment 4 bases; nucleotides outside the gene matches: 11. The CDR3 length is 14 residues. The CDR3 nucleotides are TGCAGTGCCGGTCCCGGGACAGTCCTCTATGGCTACACCTTC. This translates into CSAGPGTVLYGYTF.

The CDR3 DNA reads TGCAGTGCTAGAGTTAAAACCTCCGGACTAGCGGAGCAGTATTTT. It encodes CSARVKTSGLAEQYF. V and J are TRBV20-1 and TRBJ2-3, with 10 bases fitting TRBD2. The CDR3 length is 15 residues. Looked up from germline, CDR1 is DFQATT and CDR2 is SNEGSKA (reference sequence). J lost 11 bases, V lost 1 base, and 12 bases had no gene match.

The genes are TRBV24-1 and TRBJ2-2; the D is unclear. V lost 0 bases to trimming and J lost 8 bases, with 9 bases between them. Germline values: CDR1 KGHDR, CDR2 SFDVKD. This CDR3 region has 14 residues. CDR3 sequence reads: CATSDLNNAGELFF. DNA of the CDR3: TGTGCCACCAGTGATTTGAATAACGCAGGGGAGCTGTTTTTT.

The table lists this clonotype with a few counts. The CDR3 DNA sequence: TGCAGCACCCGATCGGGGACCTACACAGATACGCAGTATTTT. Encoded protein: CSTRSGTYTDTQYF. V usage is TRBV29-1 and J usage is TRBJ2-3; D is possibly TRBD1 or TRBD2 (5 bases each). Looked up from germline, CDR1 is SQVTM and CDR2 is ANQGSEA. The V end was cut by 8 bases, the J end by 2 bases, with 17 bases between. This CDR3 comprises 14 residues.

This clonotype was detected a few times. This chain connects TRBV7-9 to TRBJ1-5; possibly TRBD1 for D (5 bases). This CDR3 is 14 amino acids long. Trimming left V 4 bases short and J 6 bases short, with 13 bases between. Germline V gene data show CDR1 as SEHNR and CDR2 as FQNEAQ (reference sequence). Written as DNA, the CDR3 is TGTGCCAGCAGCTCTGGGGGGTGGCTTCAGCCCCAGCATTTT. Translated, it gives CASSSGGWLQPQHF.

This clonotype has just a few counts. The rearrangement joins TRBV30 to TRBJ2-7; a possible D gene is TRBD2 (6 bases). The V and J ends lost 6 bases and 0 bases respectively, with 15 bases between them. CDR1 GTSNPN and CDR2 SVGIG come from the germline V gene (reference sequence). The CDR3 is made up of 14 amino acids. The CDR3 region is CACSPGRNSYEQYF. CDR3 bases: TGTGCCTGTTCCCCGGGGAGGAACTCCTACGAGCAGTACTTC.

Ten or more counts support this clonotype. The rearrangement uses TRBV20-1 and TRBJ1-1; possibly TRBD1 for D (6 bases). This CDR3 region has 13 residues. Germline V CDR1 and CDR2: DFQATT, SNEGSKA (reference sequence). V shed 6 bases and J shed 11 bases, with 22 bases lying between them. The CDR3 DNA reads TGCAGTGCGAGCAGGACGGCGGAGGGGGAGGCTTTCTTT. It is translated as CSASRTAEGEAFF.

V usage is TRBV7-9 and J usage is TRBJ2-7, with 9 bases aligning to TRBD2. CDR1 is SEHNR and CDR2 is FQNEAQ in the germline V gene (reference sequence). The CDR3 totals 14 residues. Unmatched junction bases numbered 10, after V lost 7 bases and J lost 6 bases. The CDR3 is CASTLSGSIAEQYF. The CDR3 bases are TGTGCCAGCACCCTTAGCGGGAGTATTGCCGAGCAGTACTTC.

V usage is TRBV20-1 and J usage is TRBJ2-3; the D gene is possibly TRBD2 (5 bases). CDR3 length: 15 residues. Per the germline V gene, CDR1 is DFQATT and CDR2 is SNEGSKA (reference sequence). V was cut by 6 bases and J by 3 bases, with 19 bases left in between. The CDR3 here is CSAFPGTRSTDTQYF. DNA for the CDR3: TGCAGTGCCTTCCCGGGAACAAGGTCTACAGATACGCAGTATTTT.

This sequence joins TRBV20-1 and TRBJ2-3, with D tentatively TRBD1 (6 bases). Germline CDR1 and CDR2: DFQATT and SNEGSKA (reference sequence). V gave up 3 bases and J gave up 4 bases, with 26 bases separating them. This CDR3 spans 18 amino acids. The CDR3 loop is CSARVGRGPLYLADTQYF. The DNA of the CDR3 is TGCAGTGCTAGGGTTGGCAGGGGCCCCCTTTATTTGGCAGATACGCAGTATTTT.

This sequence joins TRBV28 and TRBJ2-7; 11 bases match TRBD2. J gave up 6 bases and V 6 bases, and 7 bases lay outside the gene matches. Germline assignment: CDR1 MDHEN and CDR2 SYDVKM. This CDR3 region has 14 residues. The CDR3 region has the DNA TGTGCCAGCAGGACTAGCGGGACCCAGCGCGAGCAGTACTTC. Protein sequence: CASRTSGTQREQYF.

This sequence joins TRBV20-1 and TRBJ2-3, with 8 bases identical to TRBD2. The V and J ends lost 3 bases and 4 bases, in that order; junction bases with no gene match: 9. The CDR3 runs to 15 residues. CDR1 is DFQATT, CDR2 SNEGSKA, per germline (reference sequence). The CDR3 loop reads CSASDSGSRADTQYF. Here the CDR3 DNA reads TGCAGTGCTAGCGACAGCGGGAGTAGGGCAGATACGCAGTATTTT.

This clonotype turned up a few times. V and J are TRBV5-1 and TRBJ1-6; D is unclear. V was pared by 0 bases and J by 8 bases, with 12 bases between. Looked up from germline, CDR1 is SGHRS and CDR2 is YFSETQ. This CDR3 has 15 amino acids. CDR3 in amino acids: CASSLVPGWDSPLHF. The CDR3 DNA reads TGCGCCAGCAGCTTGGTTCCAGGATGGGATTCACCCCTCCACTTT.

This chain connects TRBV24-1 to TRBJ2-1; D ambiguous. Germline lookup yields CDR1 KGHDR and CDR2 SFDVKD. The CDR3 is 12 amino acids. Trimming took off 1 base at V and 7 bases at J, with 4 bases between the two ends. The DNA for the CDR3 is TGTGCCACCAGTGATTTTTCGAATGAGCAGTTCTTC. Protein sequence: CATSDFSNEQFF.

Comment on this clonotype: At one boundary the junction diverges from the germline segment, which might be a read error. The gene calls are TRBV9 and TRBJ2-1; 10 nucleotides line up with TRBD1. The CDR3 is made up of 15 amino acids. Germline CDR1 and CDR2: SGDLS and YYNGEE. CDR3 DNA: TGTGACAGCAGCGCGGGACAGGGGCATGTGAATGAGCAGTTCTTC. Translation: CDSSAGQGHVNEQFF. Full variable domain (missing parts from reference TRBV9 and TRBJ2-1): DSGVTQTPKHLITATGQRVTLRCSPRSGDLSVYWYQQSLDQGLQFLIQYYNGEERAKGNILERFSAQQFPDLHSELNLSSLELGDSALYFCDSSAGQGHVNEQFFGPGTRLTVL.

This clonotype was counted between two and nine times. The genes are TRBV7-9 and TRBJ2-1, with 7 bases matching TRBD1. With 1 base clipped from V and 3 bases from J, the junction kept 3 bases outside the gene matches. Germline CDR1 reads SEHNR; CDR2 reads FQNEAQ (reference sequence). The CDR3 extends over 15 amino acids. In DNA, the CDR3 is TGTGCCAGCAGCTTAGGACAGGGTCTCTACAATGAGCAGTTCTTC. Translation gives CASSLGQGLYNEQFF.